This T cell receptor (beta chain) originates from a study of cytomegalovirus exposure and HLA in healthy donors. The CDR3 spans 13 residues. V lost 8 bases and J lost 1, with 11 bases in between. Germline V gene sequence: CDR1 MNHEY, CDR2 SVGAGI. For this clone: Its target is unknown.

General study findings and limits: According to a subsequent analysis, TCR clusters identified in the first cohort showed a tendency to co-occur across the approximately 120 validation repertoires. The study labeled fewer than 200 TCR beta chains cytomegalovirus-associated. For cytomegalovirus status, the classifier reportedly gave diagnoses with high specificity and sensitivity.

Some clones are missing from TCRdb's copy, which holds only in-frame ones; the method was immunoSEQ multiplex PCR. This sample carries 200,000 to 250,000 clones, over 65% of them seen once, and the ten largest clones take 5.5% to 6.5%. The source is a woman aged 18-35 years in good health and CMV-seronegative. The chain employs TRBV6-5 and TRBJ1-1; D is perhaps TRBD1 (5 bases). Sequencing was done on a sample of PBMCs. Here the CDR3 DNA reads TGTGCCAGCTGGCGGGGGAGGAACACTGAAGCTTTCTTT. Its protein product is CASWRGRNTEAFF.